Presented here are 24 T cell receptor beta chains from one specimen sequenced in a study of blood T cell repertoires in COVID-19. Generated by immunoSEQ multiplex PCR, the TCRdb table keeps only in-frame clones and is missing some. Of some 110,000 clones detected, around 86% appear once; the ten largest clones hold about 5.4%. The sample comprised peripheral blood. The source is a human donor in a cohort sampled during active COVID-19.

The CDR3: CASSTGGADTQYF. Written as DNA, the CDR3 is TGTGCCAGCAGCACAGGGGGGGCAGATACGCAGTATTTT. The V call is TRBV7-2, the J call TRBJ2-3, with D perhaps matching TRBD1 (8 bases). The V end lost 5 bases, the J end lost 4 bases, and 10 bases lay between the germline ends. CDR1 and CDR2 (germline): SGHTA, FQGNSA. The CDR3 totals 13 residues.

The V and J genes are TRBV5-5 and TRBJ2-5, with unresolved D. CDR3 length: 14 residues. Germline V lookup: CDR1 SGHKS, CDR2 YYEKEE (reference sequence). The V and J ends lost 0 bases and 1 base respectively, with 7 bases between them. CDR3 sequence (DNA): TGTGCCAGCAGCTTGGACCAGTTCCAAGAGACCCAGTACTTC. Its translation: CASSLDQFQETQYF.

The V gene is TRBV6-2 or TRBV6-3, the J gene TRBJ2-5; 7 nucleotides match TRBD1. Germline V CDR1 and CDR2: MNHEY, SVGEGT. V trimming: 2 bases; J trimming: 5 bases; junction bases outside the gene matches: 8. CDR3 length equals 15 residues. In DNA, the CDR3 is TGTGCCAGCAGTTACATTTTAGGGGGCGCGGAGACCCAGTACTTC. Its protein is CASSYILGGAETQYF.

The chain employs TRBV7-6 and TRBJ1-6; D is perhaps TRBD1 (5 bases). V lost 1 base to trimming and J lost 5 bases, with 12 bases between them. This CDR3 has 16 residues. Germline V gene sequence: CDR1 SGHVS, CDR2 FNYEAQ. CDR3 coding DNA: TGTGCCAGCAGCTTAGAAGCAGGGATCCATAATTCACCCCTCCACTTT. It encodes CASSLEAGIHNSPLHF.

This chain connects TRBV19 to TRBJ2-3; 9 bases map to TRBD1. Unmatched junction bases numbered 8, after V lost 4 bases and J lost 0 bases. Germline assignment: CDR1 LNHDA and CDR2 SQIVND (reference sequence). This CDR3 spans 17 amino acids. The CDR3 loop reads CASSSSGGQGSTDTQYF. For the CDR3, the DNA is TGTGCCAGTAGTAGCTCGGGGGGACAGGGAAGCACAGATACGCAGTATTTT.

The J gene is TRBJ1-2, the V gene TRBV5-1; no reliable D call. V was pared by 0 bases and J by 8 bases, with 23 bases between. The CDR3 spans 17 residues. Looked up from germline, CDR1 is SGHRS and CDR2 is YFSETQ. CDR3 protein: CASSLASAASETRGYTF. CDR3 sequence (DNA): TGCGCCAGCAGCTTGGCCAGTGCGGCTTCTGAAACCCGCGGCTACACCTTC.

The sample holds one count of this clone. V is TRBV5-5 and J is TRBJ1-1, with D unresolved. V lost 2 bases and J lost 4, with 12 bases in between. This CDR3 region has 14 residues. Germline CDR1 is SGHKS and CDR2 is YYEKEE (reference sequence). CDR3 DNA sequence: TGTGCCAGCAGCTTCCTCCAGAGGCCCACTGAAGCTTTCTTT. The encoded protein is CASSFLQRPTEAFF.

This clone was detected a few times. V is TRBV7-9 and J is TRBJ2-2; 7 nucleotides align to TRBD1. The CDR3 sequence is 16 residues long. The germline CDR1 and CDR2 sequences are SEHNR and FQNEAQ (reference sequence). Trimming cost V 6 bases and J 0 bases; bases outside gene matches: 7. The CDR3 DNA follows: TGTGCCAGCAGACATCACAGGGGTACGAACACCGGGGAGCTGTTTTTT. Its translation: CASRHHRGTNTGELFF.

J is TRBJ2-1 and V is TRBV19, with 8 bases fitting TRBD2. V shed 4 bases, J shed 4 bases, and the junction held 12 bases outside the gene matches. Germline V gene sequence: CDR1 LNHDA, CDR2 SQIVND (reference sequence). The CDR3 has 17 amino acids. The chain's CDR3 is CASSTTSRSGGYNEQFF. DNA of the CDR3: TGTGCCAGTAGTACGACATCAAGAAGCGGGGGATACAATGAGCAGTTCTTC.

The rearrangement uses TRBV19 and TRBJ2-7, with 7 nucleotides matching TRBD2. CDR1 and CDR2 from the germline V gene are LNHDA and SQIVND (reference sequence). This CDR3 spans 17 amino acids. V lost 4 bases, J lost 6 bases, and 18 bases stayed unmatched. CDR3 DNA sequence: TGTGCCAGTAGTAGCCTGTCGTCCCGTCTAGCGGATGGCGAGCAGTACTTC. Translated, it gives CASSSLSSRLADGEQYF. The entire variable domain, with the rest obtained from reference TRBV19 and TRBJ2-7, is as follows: DGGITQSPKYLFRKEGQNVTLSCEQNLNHDAMYWYRQDPGQGLRLIYYSQIVNDFQKGDIAEGYSVSREKKESFPLTVTSAQKNPTAFYLCASSSLSSRLADGEQYFGPGTRLTVT.

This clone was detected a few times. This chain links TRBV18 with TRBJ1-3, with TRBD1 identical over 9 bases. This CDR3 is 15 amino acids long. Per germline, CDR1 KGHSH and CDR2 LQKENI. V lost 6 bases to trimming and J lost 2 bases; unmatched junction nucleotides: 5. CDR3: CASSRDRVAGNTIYF. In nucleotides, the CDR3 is TGTGCCAGCTCGCGGGACAGGGTCGCTGGAAACACCATATATTTT.

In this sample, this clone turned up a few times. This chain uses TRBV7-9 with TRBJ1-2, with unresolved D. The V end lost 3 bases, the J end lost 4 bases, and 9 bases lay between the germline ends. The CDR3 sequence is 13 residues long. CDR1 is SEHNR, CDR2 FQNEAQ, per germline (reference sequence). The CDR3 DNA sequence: TGTGCCAGCAGCTTCCTGGGCACCTATGGCTACACCTTC. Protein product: CASSFLGTYGYTF. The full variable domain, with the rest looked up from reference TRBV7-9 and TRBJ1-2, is DTGVSQNPRHKITKRGQNVTFRCDPISEHNRLYWYRQTLGQGPEFLTYFQNEAQLEKSRLLSDRFSAERPKGSFSTLEIQRTEQGDSAMYLCASSFLGTYGYTFGSGTRLTVV.

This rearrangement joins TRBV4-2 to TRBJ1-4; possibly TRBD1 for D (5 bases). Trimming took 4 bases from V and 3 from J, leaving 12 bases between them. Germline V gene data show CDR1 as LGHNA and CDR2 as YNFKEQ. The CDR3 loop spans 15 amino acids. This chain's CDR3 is CASSPLQDSNEKLFF. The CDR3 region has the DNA TGTGCCAGCAGCCCGCTACAGGATTCTAATGAAAAACTGTTTTTT.

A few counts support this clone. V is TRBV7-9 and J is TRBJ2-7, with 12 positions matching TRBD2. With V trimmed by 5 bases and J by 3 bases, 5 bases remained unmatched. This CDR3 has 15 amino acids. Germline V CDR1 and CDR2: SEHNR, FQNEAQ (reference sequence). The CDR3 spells CASSEGLAGIYEQYF. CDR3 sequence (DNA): TGTGCCAGCAGCGAAGGACTAGCGGGAATCTACGAGCAGTACTTC.

The CDR3 loop reads CASSLGIGLAGVNQETQYF. As DNA, the CDR3 is TGCGCCAGCAGCTTGGGAATCGGACTAGCGGGAGTTAACCAAGAGACCCAGTACTTC. The V and J genes are TRBV5-1 and TRBJ2-5, with TRBD2 matching 13 bases. Germline V gives CDR1 SGHRS, CDR2 YFSETQ. V trimming: 0 bases; J trimming: 0 bases; junction bases outside the gene matches: 8. CDR3 length: 19 residues.

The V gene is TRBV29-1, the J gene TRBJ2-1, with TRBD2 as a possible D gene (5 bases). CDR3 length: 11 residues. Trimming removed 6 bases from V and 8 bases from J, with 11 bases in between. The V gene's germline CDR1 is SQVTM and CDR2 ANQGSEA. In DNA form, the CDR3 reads TGCAGCGTGGGAACTAGGGATGAGCAGTTCTTC. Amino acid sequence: CSVGTRDEQFF.

The CDR3 nucleotides read TGTGCCAGTAGTATAGGAGGCAGCGCACAAGAGACCCAGTACTTC. This encodes CASSIGGSAQETQYF. The chain links TRBV19 to TRBJ2-5, with D unclear. This CDR3 contains 15 residues. The germline CDR1 and CDR2 sequences are LNHDA and SQIVND (reference sequence). With 1 base removed from V and 2 bases from J, the gap between germline ends came to 11 bases. The variable domain in full, with the rest retrieved from reference TRBV19 and TRBJ2-5, is DGGITQSPKYLFRKEGQNVTLSCEQNLNHDAMYWYRQDPGQGLRLIYYSQIVNDFQKGDIAEGYSVSREKKESFPLTVTSAQKNPTAFYLCASSIGGSAQETQYFGPGTRLLVL.

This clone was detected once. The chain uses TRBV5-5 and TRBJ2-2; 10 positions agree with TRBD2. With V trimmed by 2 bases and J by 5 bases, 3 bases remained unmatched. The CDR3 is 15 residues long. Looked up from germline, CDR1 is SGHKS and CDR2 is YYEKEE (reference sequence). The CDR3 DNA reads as TGTGCCAGCAGCTTTTCGGGACTAGCGACCGGGGAGCTGTTTTTT. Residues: CASSFSGLATGELFF.

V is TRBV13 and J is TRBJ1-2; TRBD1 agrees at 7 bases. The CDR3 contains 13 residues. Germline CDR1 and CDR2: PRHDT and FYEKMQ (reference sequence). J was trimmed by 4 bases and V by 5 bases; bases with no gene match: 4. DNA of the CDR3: TGTGCCAGCAGCCTCAGGGGGGCCTATGGCTACACCTTC. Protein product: CASSLRGAYGYTF.

CDR3 DNA: TGTGCCAGCACCAGGACTCTAACCTACGAGCAGTACTTC. This encodes CASTRTLTYEQYF. This chain uses TRBV2 with TRBJ2-7; possible D gene TRBD2, 5 bases. Trimming removed 7 bases at V and 2 bases at J, with 12 bases between. The germline V gene has CDR1 SNHLY and CDR2 FYNNEI. There are 13 residues in the CDR3.

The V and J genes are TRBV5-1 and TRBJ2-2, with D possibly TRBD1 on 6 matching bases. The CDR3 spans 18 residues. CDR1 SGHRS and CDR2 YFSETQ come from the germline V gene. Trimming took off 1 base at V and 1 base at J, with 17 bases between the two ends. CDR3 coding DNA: TGCGCCAGCAGCTTGAGGTTGAACGGACAGATGAACACCGGGGAGCTGTTTTTT. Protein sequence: CASSLRLNGQMNTGELFF.

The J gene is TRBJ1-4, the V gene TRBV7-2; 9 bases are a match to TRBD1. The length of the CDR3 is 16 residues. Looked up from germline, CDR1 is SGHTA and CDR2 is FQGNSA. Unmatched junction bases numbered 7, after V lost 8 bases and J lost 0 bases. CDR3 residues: CASAPGQGPTNEKLFF. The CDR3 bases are TGTGCCAGCGCACCGGGACAGGGACCAACTAATGAAAAACTGTTTTTT. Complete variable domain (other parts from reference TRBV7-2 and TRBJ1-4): GAGVSQSPSNKVTEKGKDVELRCDPISGHTALYWYRQSLGQGLEFLIYFQGNSAPDKSGLPSDRFSAERTGGSVSTLTIQRTQQEDSAVYLCASAPGQGPTNEKLFFGSGTQLSVL.

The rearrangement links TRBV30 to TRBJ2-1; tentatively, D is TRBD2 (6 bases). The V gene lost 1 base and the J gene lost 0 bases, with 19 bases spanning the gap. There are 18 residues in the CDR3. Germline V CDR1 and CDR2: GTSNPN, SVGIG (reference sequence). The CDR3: CAWSGPYAGGSSYNEQFF. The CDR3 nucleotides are TGTGCCTGGAGTGGCCCCTATGCTGGGGGGAGCTCCTACAATGAGCAGTTCTTC.

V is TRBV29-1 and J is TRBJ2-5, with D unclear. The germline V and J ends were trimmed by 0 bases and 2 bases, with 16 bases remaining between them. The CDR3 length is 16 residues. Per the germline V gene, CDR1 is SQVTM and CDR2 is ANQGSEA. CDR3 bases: TGCAGCGTTGAAGATATCGGGTCCCGGATGCAAGAGACCCAGTACTTC. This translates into CSVEDIGSRMQETQYF. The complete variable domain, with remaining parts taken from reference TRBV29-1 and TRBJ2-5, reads SAVISQKPSRDICQRGTSLTIQCQVDSQVTMMFWYRQQPGQSLTLIATANQGSEATYESGFVIDKFPISRPNLTFSTLTVSNMSPEDSSIYLCSVEDIGSRMQETQYFGPGTRLLVL.